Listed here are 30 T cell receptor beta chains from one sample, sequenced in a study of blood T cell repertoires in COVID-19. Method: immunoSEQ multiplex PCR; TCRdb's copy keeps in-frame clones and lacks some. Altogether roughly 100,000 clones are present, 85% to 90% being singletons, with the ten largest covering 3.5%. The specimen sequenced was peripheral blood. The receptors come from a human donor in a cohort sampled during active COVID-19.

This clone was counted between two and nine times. The CDR3 DNA sequence: TGTGCCAGCAGTCCTCCCGGTCCCGGGACAGATAGCAATCAGCCCCAGCATTTT. Translating it yields CASSPPGPGTDSNQPQHF. The chain combines TRBV12-1 with TRBJ1-5; no DNA check was done on the table's D call, TRBD1. TRBV12-1 is listed as a pseudogene. CDR3 length: 18 residues.

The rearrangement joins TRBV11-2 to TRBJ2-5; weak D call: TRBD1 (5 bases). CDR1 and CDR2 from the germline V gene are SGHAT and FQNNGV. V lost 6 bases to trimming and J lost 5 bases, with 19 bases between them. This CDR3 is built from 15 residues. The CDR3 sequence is CASRNTDTKGETQYF. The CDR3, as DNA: TGTGCCAGCAGAAATACGGACACGAAAGGGGAGACCCAGTACTTC.

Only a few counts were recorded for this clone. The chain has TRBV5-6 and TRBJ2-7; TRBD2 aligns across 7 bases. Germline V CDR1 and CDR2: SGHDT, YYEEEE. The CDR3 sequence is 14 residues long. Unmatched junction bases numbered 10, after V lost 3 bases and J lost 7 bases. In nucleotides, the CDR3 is TGTGCCAGCAGCTCTACCGGGACCGGGGGGGAGCAGTACTTC. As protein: CASSSTGTGGEQYF.

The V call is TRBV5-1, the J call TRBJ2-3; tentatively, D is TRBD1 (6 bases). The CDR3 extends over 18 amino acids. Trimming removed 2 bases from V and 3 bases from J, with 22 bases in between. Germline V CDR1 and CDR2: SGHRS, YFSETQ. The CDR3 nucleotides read TGCGCCAGCAGCTTTCGGCCCCAGGGACACCAGGAAACAGATACGCAGTATTTT. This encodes CASSFRPQGHQETDTQYF.

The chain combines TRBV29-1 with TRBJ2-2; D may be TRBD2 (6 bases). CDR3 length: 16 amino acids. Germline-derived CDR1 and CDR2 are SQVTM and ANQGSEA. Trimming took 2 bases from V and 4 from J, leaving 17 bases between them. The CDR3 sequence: CSVECLEGDSTGELFF. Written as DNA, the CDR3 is TGCAGCGTTGAATGCTTGGAGGGAGACTCCACCGGGGAGCTGTTTTTT.

The CDR3 nucleotides read TGTGCCAGCTCACCACGACAACAGGGGTCCCAAGAGACCCAGTACTTC. Protein sequence: CASSPRQQGSQETQYF. This chain uses TRBV18 with TRBJ2-5, with 7 bases lining up with TRBD1. This CDR3 spans 16 amino acids. J gave up 1 base and V 1 base, and 6 bases lay outside the gene matches. Germline values: CDR1 KGHSH, CDR2 LQKENI.

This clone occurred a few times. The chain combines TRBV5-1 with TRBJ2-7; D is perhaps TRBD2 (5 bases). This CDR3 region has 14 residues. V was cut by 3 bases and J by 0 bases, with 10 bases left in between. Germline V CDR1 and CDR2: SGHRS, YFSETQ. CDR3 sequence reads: CASSSPGNSYEQYF. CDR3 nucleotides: TGCGCCAGCAGCTCGCCGGGAAACTCCTACGAGCAGTACTTC.

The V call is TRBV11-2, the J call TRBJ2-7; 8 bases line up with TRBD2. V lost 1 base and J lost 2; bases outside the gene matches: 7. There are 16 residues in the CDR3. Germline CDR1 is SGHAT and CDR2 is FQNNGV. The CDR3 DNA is TGTGCCAGCAGCTTAGGAGGCAGCGGGAGCGCCTACGAGCAGTACTTC. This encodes CASSLGGSGSAYEQYF. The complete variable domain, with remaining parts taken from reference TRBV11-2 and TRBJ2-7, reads EAGVAQSPRYKIIEKRQSVAFWCNPISGHATLYWYQQILGQGPKLLIQFQNNGVVDDSQLPKDRFSAERLKGVDSTLKIQPAKLEDSAVYLCASSLGGSGSAYEQYFGPGTRLTVT.

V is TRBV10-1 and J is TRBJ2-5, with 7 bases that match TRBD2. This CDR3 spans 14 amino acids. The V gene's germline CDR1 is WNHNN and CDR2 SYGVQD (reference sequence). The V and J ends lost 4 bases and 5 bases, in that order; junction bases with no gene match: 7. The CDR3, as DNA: TGCGCCAGCAGTGCGGCGGGAGCGCGGGAGACCCAGTACTTC. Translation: CASSAAGARETQYF.

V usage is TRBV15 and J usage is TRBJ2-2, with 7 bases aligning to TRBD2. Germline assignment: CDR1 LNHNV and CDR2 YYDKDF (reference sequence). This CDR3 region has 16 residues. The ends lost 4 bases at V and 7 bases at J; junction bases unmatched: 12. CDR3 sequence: CATSITGTMNVGELFF. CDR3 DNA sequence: TGTGCCACCAGCATTACCGGGACTATGAACGTCGGGGAGCTGTTTTTT.

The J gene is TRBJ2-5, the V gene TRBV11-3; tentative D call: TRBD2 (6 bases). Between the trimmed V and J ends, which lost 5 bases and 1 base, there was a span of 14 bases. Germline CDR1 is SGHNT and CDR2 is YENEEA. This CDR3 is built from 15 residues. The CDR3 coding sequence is TGTGCCAGCAGCCCGGGGGTTAGTCTCCAAGAGACCCAGTACTTC. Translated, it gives CASSPGVSLQETQYF.

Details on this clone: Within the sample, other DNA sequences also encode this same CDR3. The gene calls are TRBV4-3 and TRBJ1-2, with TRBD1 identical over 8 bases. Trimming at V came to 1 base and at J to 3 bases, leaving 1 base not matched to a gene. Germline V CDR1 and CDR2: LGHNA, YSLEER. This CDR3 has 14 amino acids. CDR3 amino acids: CASSQGDRYYGYTF. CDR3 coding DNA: TGCGCCAGCAGCCAAGGGGACAGGTACTATGGCTACACCTTC.

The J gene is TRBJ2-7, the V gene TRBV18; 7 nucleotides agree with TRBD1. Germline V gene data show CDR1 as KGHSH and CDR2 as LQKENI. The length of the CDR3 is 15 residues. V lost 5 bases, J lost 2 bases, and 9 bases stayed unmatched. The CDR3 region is CASSSSGTETYEQYF. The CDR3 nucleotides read TGTGCCAGCTCATCCTCCGGGACAGAGACCTACGAGCAGTACTTC.

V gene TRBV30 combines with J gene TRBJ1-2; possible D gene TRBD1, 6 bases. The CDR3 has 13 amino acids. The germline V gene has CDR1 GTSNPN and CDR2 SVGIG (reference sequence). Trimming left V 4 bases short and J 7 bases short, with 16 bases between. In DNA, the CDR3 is TGTGCCTGGACCCGGAACAGGGCGCCTGGCTACACCTTC. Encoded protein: CAWTRNRAPGYTF.

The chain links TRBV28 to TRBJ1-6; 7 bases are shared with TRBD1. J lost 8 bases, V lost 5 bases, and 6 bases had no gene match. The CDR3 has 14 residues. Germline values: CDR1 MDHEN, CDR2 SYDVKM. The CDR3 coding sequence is TGTGCCAGCAGTCCCGGGACAGTCTATTCACCCCTCCACTTT. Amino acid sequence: CASSPGTVYSPLHF.

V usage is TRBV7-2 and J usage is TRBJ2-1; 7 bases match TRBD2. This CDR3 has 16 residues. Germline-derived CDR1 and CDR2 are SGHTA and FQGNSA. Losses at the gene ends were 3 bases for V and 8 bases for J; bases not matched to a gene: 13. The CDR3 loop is CASSFPGDYPAHEQFF. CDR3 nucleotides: TGTGCCAGCAGCTTCCCTGGGGACTACCCGGCCCATGAGCAGTTCTTC. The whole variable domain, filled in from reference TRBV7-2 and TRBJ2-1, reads GAGVSQSPSNKVTEKGKDVELRCDPISGHTALYWYRQSLGQGLEFLIYFQGNSAPDKSGLPSDRFSAERTGGSVSTLTIQRTQQEDSAVYLCASSFPGDYPAHEQFFGPGTRLTVL.

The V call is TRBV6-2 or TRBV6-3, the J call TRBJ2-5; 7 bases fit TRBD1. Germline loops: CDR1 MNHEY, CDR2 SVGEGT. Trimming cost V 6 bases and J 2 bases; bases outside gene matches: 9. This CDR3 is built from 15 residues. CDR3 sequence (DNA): TGTGCCAGCAGCCCTGGCCTGGACAGGCAAGAGACCCAGTACTTC. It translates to CASSPGLDRQETQYF.

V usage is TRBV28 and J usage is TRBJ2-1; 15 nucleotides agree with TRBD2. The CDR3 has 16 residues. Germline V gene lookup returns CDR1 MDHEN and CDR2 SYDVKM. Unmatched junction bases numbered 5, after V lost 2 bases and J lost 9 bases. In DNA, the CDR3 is TGTGCCAGCAGTTTAGGGACTAGCGGGGGGAAGGGTGAGCAGTTCTTC. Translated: CASSLGTSGGKGEQFF.

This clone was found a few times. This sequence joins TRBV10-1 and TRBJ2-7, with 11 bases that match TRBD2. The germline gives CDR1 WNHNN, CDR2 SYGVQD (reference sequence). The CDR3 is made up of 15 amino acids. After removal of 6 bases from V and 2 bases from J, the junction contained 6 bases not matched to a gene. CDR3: CASSAGTSGTYEQYF. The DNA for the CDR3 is TGCGCCAGCAGCGCCGGGACTAGCGGAACCTACGAGCAGTACTTC.

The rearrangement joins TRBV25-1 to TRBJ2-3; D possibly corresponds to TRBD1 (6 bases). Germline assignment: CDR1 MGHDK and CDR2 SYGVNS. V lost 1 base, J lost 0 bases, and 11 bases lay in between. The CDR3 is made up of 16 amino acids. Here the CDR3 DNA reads TGTGCCAGCAGTGAATTAAGGACAGTAAGCACAGATACGCAGTATTTT. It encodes CASSELRTVSTDTQYF.

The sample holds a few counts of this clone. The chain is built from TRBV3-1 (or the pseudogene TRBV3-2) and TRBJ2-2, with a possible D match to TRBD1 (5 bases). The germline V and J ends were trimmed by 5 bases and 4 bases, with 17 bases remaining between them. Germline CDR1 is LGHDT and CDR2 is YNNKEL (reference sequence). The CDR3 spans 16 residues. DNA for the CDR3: TGTGCCAGCAGCGGACCCCAGGGAATGGTCACCGGGGAGCTGTTTTTT. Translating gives CASSGPQGMVTGELFF.

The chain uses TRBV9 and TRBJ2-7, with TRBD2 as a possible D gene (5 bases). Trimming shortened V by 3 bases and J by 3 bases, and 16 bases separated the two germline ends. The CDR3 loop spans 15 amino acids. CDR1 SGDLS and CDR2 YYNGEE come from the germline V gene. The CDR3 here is CASSAGLLDNYEQYF. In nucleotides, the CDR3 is TGTGCCAGCAGCGCCGGGTTACTAGATAACTACGAGCAGTACTTC.

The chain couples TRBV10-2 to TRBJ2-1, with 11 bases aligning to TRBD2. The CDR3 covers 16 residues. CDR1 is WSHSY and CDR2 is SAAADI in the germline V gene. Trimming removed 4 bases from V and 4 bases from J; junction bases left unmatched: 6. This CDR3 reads CASSVVLAGGYNEQFF. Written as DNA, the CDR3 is TGCGCCAGCAGTGTGGTTCTAGCGGGGGGATACAATGAGCAGTTCTTC.

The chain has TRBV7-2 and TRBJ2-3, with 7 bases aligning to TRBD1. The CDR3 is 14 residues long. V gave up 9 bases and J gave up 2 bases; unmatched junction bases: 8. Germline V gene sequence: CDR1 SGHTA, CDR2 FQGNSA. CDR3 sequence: CASETGQLTDTQYF. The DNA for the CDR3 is TGTGCCAGTGAAACGGGACAGCTCACAGATACGCAGTATTTT.

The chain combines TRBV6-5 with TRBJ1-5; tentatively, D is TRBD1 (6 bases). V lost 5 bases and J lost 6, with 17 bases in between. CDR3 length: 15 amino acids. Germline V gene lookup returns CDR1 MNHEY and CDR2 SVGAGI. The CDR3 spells CASSRGHGQIQPQHF. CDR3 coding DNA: TGTGCCAGCAGTCGGGGACACGGGCAGATTCAGCCCCAGCATTTT.

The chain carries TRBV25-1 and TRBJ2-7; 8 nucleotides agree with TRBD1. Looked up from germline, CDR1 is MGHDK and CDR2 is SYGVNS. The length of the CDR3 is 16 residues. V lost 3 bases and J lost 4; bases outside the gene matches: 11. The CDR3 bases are TGTGCCAGCAGTGAGTCTTCCAGGGGGCTCGGTTACGAGCAGTACTTC. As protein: CASSESSRGLGYEQYF.

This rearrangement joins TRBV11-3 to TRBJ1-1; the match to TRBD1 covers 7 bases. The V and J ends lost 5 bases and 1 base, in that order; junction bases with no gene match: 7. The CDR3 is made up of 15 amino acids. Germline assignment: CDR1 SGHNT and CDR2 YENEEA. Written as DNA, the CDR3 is TGTGCCAGCAGCCCGACCCGGGACAGGAACACTGAAGCTTTCTTT. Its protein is CASSPTRDRNTEAFF.

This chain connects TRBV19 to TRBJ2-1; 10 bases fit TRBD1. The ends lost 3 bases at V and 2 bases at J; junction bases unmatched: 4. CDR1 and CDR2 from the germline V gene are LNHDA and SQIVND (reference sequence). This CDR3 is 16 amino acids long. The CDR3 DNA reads TGTGCCAGTAGTATTCTCGGACAGGGGGCCTACAATGAGCAGTTCTTC. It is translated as CASSILGQGAYNEQFF.

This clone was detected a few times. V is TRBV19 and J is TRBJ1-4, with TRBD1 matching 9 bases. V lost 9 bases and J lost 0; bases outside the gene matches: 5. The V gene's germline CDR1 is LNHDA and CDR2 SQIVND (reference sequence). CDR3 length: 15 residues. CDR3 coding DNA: TGTGCCAGCCGTGACAGGGGGGCAACTAATGAAAAACTGTTTTTT. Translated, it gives CASRDRGATNEKLFF. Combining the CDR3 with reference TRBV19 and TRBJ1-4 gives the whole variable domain DGGITQSPKYLFRKEGQNVTLSCEQNLNHDAMYWYRQDPGQGLRLIYYSQIVNDFQKGDIAEGYSVSREKKESFPLTVTSAQKNPTAFYLCASRDRGATNEKLFFGSGTQLSVL.

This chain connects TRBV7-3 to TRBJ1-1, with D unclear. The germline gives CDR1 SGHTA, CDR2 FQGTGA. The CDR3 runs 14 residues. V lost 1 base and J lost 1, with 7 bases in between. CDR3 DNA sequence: TGTGCCAGCAGCTTAATGCCCGGGAACACTGAAGCTTTCTTT. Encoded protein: CASSLMPGNTEAFF.